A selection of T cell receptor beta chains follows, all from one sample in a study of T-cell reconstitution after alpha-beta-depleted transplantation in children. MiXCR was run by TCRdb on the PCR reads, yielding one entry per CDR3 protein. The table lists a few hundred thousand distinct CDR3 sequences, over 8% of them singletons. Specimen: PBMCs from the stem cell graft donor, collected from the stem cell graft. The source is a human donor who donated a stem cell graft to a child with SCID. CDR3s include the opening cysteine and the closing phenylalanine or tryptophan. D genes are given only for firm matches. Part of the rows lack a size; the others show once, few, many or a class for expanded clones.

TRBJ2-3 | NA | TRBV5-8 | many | CASSGGTDTQYF | TGTGCCAGCAGCGGGGGCACAGATACGCAGTATTTT
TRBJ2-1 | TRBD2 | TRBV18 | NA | CASSHLLAGTSSYNEQFF | TGTGCCAGCTCACATCTTCTAGCGGGGACCAGCTCCTACAATGAGCAGTTCTTC
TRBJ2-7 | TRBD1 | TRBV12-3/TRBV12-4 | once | CASSPRDRTGAGQYF | TGTGCCAGCAGTCCAAGAGACCGAACAGGGGCAGGGCAGTACTTC
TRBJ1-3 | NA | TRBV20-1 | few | CSAPDAAGNTIYF | TGCAGTGCTCCCGACGCTGCGGGAAACACCATATATTTT
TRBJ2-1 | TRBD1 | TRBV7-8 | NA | CASRRSRDSNYNEQFF | TGTGCCAGCAGGCGCAGCCGGGACAGTAACTACAATGAGCAGTTCTTC
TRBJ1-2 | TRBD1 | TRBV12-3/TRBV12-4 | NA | CASRAGTVNYGYTF | TGTGCCAGCAGGGCGGGGACAGTTAACTATGGCTACACCTTC
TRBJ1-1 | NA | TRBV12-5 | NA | CASGLVSGVNTEAFF | TGTGCTAGTGGTTTGGTAAGCGGGGTGAACACTGAAGCTTTCTTT
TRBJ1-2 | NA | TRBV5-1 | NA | CASSLGGTSYGYTF | TGCGCCAGCAGCTTGGGTGGGACGAGCTATGGCTACACCTTC
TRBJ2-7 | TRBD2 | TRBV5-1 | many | CASRYRLAKNYEQYF | TGCGCCAGCAGATATAGACTAGCGAAGAACTACGAGCAGTACTTC
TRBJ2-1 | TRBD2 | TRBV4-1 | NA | CASSQRQSGTREDNEQFF | TGCGCCAGCAGCCAAAGGCAATCCGGGACTAGGGAAGACAATGAGCAGTTCTTC
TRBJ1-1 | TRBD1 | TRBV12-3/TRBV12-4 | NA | CASSPTGRTTFF | TGTGCCAGCAGTCCGACAGGGAGGACGACTTTCTTT
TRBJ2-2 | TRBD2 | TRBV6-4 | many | CASSPSGDNSGELFF | TGTGCCAGCAGTCCTAGCGGGGATAATAGCGGGGAGCTGTTTTTT
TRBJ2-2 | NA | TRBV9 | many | CASSVANQVNTGELFF | TGTGCCAGCAGCGTAGCTAATCAAGTGAACACCGGGGAGCTGTTTTTT
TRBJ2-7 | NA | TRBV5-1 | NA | CASSLFGGNSYEQYF | TGCGCCAGCAGCTTGTTTGGGGGGAACTCCTACGAGCAGTACTTC
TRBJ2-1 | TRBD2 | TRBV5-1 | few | CASSFGLAGGSYNEQFF | TGCGCCAGCAGCTTCGGATTAGCGGGGGGCTCCTACAATGAGCAGTTCTTC
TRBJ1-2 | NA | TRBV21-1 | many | CASSIQGRSYTF | TGTGCCAGCAGCATTCAGGGAAGGAGCTACACCTTC